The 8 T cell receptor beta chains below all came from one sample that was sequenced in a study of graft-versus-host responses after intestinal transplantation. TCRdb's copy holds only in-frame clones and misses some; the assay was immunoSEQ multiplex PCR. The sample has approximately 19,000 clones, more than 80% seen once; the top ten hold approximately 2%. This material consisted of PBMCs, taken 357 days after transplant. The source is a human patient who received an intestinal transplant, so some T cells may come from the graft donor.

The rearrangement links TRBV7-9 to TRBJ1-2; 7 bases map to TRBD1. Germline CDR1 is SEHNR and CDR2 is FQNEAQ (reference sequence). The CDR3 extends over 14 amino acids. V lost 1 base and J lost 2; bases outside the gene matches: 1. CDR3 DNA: TGTGCCAGCAGCTTAGGGGACAGAAACTATGGCTACACCTTC. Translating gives CASSLGDRNYGYTF.

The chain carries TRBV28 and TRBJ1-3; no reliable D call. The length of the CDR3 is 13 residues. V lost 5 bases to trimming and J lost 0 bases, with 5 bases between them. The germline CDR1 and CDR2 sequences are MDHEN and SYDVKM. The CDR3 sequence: CASSDHSGNTIYF. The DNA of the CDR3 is TGTGCCAGCAGTGACCACTCTGGAAACACCATATATTTT.

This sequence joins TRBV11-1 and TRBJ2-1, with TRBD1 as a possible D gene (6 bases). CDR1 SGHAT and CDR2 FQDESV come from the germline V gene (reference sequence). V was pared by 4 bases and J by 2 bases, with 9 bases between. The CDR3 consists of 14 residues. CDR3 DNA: TGTGCCAGCAGCTGGGACACCACCTACAATGAGCAGTTCTTC. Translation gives CASSWDTTYNEQFF.

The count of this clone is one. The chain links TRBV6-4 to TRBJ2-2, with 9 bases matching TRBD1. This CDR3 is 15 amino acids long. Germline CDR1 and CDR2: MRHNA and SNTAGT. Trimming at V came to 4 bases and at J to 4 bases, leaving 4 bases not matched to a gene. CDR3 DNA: TGTGCCAGCAGTGCCCAGACAGGGGGCACCGGGGAGCTGTTTTTT. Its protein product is CASSAQTGGTGELFF.

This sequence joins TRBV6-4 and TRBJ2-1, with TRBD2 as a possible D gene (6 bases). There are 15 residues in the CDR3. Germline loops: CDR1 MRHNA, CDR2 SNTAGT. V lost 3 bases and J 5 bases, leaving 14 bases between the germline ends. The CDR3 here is CASSEESGDNNEQFF. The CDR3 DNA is TGTGCCAGCAGTGAAGAGTCGGGAGATAACAATGAGCAGTTCTTC.

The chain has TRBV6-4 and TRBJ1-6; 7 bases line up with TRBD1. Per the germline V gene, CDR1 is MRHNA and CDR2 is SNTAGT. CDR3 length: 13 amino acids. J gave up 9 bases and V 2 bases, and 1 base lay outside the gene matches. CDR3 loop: CASSDRDSSPLHF. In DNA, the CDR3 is TGTGCCAGCAGTGACCGGGACAGTTCACCCCTCCACTTT.

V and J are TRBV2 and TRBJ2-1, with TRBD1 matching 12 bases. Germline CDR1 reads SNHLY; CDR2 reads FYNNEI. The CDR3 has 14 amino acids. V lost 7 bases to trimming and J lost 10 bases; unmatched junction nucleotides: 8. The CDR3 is CASTLVGTGGEQFF. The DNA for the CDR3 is TGTGCCAGCACTCTAGTTGGGACAGGGGGCGAGCAGTTCTTC.

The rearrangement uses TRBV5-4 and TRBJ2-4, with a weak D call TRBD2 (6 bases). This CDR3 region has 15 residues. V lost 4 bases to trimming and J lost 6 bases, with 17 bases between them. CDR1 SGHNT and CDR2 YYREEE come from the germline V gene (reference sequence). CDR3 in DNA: TGTGCCAGCAGCCGGCCGGGCGGGGCTGTAAACATTCAGTACTTC. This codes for CASSRPGGAVNIQYF.